These 18 T cell receptor beta chains originate from one sample sequenced in a study of blood T cell repertoires in COVID-19. Sequencing used immunoSEQ multiplex PCR; TCRdb keeps in-frame clones, though not all of them. The sample carries 150,000 to 200,000 clones, less than 80% recorded once. The sample taken for sequencing was peripheral blood. The origin of the receptors is a man aged 50 or older who had recovered from COVID-19.

V is TRBV5-1 and J is TRBJ2-5; D gene uncertain. The CDR3 runs 13 residues. Trimming took 4 bases from V and 5 from J, leaving 12 bases between them. CDR1 is SGHRS, CDR2 YFSETQ, per germline. The CDR3 reads CASSRLPVETQYF. In DNA form, the CDR3 reads TGCGCCAGCAGCCGACTTCCGGTCGAGACCCAGTACTTC.

This clone was found a few times. The chain has TRBV10-3 and TRBJ1-6; tentatively, D is TRBD1 (6 bases). The CDR3 has 13 residues. V was shortened by 5 bases and J by 7 bases, with 9 bases between the two germline ends. Germline loops: CDR1 ENHRY, CDR2 SYGVKD. For the CDR3, the DNA is TGTGCCATCAGTACAGGGTCGAATTCACCCCTCCACTTT. This gives the protein CAISTGSNSPLHF.

The genes are TRBV18 and TRBJ1-6; 7 bases map to TRBD1. CDR1 KGHSH and CDR2 LQKENI come from the germline V gene. The CDR3 sequence is 16 residues long. Losses at the gene ends were 3 bases for V and 7 bases for J; bases not matched to a gene: 9. CDR3 residues: CASSPLMTGLNSPLHF. The DNA of the CDR3 is TGTGCCAGCTCACCGCTGATGACAGGGCTGAATTCACCCCTCCACTTT.

The genes are TRBV5-6 and TRBJ1-5; tentative D call: TRBD1 (5 bases). The CDR3 extends over 18 amino acids. The V end lost 8 bases, the J end lost 0 bases, and 24 bases lay between the germline ends. Germline V gives CDR1 SGHDT, CDR2 YYEEEE. Written as DNA, the CDR3 is TGTGCCAGTCCGACAGTAAACCTTTGGCCGGATAGCAATCAGCCCCAGCATTTT. This sequence encodes CASPTVNLWPDSNQPQHF.

The rearrangement links TRBV5-1 to TRBJ2-3; 11 bases align to TRBD1. Looked up from germline, CDR1 is SGHRS and CDR2 is YFSETQ. V lost 4 bases to trimming and J lost 2 bases; unmatched junction nucleotides: 6. This CDR3 has 16 residues. Here the CDR3 reads CASSGRTGGPTDTQYF. DNA for the CDR3: TGCGCCAGCAGCGGGAGGACAGGGGGCCCCACAGATACGCAGTATTTT.

The J gene is TRBJ2-6, the V gene TRBV15; 7 bases map to TRBD1. This CDR3 has 16 residues. In germline, CDR1 is LNHNV, CDR2 YYDKDF (reference sequence). The junction had 4 bases not matched to a gene; V was cut back by 4 bases and J by 1 base. The CDR3 nucleotides read TGTGCCACCAGCATACCCAGGGGGTCTGGGGCCAACGTCCTGACTTTC. The encoded protein is CATSIPRGSGANVLTF.

The V gene is TRBV2, the J gene TRBJ2-5, with D maybe TRBD1 (5 bases). This CDR3 is built from 16 residues. Trimming stripped 3 bases from V and 5 bases from J, with 19 bases between. CDR1 and CDR2 from the germline V gene are SNHLY and FYNNEI. The CDR3 DNA sequence: TGTGCCAGCAGTGATCTGGGGCAGGGATTCGGGGAGACCCAGTACTTC. This sequence encodes CASSDLGQGFGETQYF.

V and J are TRBV28 and TRBJ1-5; D is possibly TRBD1 (5 bases). Germline values: CDR1 MDHEN, CDR2 SYDVKM. The V end was cut by 2 bases, the J end by 0 bases, with 14 bases between. CDR3 length equals 17 residues. The CDR3 DNA reads as TGTGCCAGCAGTTTAACCCATCTGGGGGGTAGCAATCAGCCCCAGCATTTT. It encodes CASSLTHLGGSNQPQHF.

There are a few counts of this clone. This chain uses TRBV12-3 or TRBV12-4 with TRBJ1-4; D is undetermined. The V gene lost 8 bases and the J gene lost 6 bases, with 13 bases spanning the gap. There are 13 residues in the CDR3. Here the CDR3 reads CASQETADEKLFF. As DNA, the CDR3 is TGTGCCAGCCAAGAGACTGCGGATGAAAAACTGTTTTTT.

V usage is TRBV28 and J usage is TRBJ2-7; perhaps TRBD2 as D (6 bases). V lost 4 bases and J lost 3, with 28 bases in between. The germline V gene has CDR1 MDHEN and CDR2 SYDVKM. The CDR3 spans 19 residues. CDR3 DNA: TGTGCCAGCAGTTCTCCCCGTGGAGGGCGTACGGGACTGAGCTACGAGCAGTACTTC. Amino acid sequence: CASSSPRGGRTGLSYEQYF.

The chain uses TRBV7-8 and TRBJ1-5; 7 positions agree with TRBD1. Germline V CDR1 and CDR2: SGHVS, FQNEAQ. The CDR3 has 16 amino acids. V trimming: 1 base; J trimming: 2 bases; junction bases outside the gene matches: 5. In DNA form, the CDR3 reads TGTGCCAGCAGCTTAGGGCGAGGGACAGGCAATCAGCCCCAGCATTTT. This gives the protein CASSLGRGTGNQPQHF.

J is TRBJ1-1 and V is TRBV7-2, with 10 bases identical to TRBD1. Trimming took 5 bases from V and 4 from J; bases not matched to a gene: 13. The CDR3 loop spans 17 amino acids. The germline V gene has CDR1 SGHTA and CDR2 FQGNSA. For the CDR3, the DNA is TGTGCCAGCAGCCTAAGGACAGGGGGAGGAGTTCGCACTGAAGCTTTCTTT. Translating gives CASSLRTGGGVRTEAFF.

This clone was detected ten times or more. The V call is TRBV19, the J call TRBJ1-5; 8 bases align to TRBD1. The junction had 11 bases not matched to a gene; V was cut back by 4 bases and J by 6 bases. The CDR3 spans 16 residues. The germline gives CDR1 LNHDA, CDR2 SQIVND (reference sequence). The CDR3: CASSTLTTGVGQPQHF. The DNA of the CDR3 is TGTGCCAGTAGTACCCTGACGACAGGGGTAGGTCAGCCCCAGCATTTT.

The chain combines TRBV21-1 with TRBJ2-7; the table gives TRBD2 as D, unverified against the DNA. TRBV21-1 is marked as a pseudogene. The CDR3 length is 15 residues. CDR3: CASSKRLAGCYEQYF. In DNA form, the CDR3 reads TGTGCCAGCAGCAAGAGATTAGCGGGATGCTACGAGCAGTACTTC.

The CDR3 is CASSAVDTQYF. For the CDR3, the DNA is TGTGCCAGCAGCGCCGTAGATACGCAGTATTTT. J is TRBJ2-3 and V is TRBV9; D uncertain. Trimming left V 3 bases short and J 5 bases short, with 4 bases between. Germline lookup yields CDR1 SGDLS and CDR2 YYNGEE. This CDR3 comprises 11 residues.

The chain has TRBV20-1 and TRBJ1-3, with 9 nucleotides matching TRBD1. The germline V gene has CDR1 DFQATT and CDR2 SNEGSKA (reference sequence). This CDR3 comprises 19 residues. Germline trimming cut 3 bases from V and 0 bases from J; bases unmatched to any gene: 15. The CDR3 spells CSASAGTGTPAYSGNTIYF. CDR3 DNA: TGCAGTGCTAGTGCCGGGACAGGGACTCCGGCCTACTCTGGAAACACCATATATTTT.

This sequence joins TRBV5-4 and TRBJ2-3; 8 nucleotides match TRBD2. This CDR3 comprises 16 residues. V shed 4 bases and J 4 bases; nucleotides not matched to a gene: 11. Per the germline V gene, CDR1 is SGHNT and CDR2 is YYREEE (reference sequence). Here the CDR3 reads CASSGGLASYADTQYF. The CDR3 region has the DNA TGTGCCAGCAGCGGTGGACTAGCCAGCTACGCAGATACGCAGTATTTT.

Written as DNA, the CDR3 is TGTGCCAGCAGCCAGGTGGGCTCTGGGGCCAACGTCCTGACTTTC. Encoded protein: CASSQVGSGANVLTF. V is TRBV11-3 and J is TRBJ2-6; D gene ambiguous. The germline V gene has CDR1 SGHNT and CDR2 YENEEA. The CDR3 length is 15 residues. Trimming cost V 5 bases and J 0 bases, with 8 bases left between them.